This TCR beta chain comes out of a study of blood T cell repertoires in COVID-19. At the level of the study: Acute and convalescent COVID-19 specimens originated in the United States, Italy and Spain. PBMCs, B-cell-depleted T cells, or T cells were the source of the cDNA or gDNA that made up the material.

Data came from immunoSEQ multiplex PCR; TCRdb stores just in-frame clones and leaves some out. Of 130,000 or so clones in the sample, 80% to 90% were seen once. Ages ranged from about 18 to 100 years, with residence in 20 to 30 US areas. This CDR3 comprises 14 residues. The germline CDR1 and CDR2 sequences are SGHTA and FQGNSA. V gave up 5 bases and J gave up 5 bases, with 15 bases separating them. The specimen sequenced was PBMCs or T cells enriched from blood (not recorded which). This sequence joins TRBV7-2 and TRBJ2-5, with D perhaps matching TRBD2 (5 bases). The clonotype originates from a woman between 50 and 59 years old with acute COVID-19. This CDR3 reads CASSRPSGLETQYF. CDR3 coding DNA: TGTGCCAGCAGCCGCCCGTCGGGGTTGGAGACCCAGTACTTC.